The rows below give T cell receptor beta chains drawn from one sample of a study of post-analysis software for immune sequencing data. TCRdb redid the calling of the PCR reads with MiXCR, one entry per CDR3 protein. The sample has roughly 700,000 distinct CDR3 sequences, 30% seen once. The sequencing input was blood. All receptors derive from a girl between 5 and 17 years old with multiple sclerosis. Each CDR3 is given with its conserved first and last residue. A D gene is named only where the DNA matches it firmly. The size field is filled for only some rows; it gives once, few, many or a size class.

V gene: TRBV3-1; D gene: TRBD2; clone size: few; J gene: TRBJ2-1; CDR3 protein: CASSLRRGLAGGRNEQFF; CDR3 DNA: TGTGCCAGCAGCCTCCGCCGGGGGCTAGCGGGAGGGAGGAATGAGCAGTTCTTC
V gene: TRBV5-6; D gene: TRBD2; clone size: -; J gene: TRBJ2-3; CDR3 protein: CASSLEAGGFSTDTQYF; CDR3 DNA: TGTGCCAGCAGCTTGGAAGCGGGAGGGTTTAGCACAGATACGCAGTATTTT
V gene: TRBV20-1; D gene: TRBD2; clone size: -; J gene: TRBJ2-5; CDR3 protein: CSAPRLAGGGETQYF; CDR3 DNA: TGCAGTGCACCTAGACTAGCGGGAGGGGGGGAGACCCAGTACTTC
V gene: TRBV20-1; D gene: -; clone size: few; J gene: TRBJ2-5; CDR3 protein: CSATRAGAQETQYF; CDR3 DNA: TGCAGTGCTACCAGAGCTGGCGCGCAGGAGACCCAGTACTTC
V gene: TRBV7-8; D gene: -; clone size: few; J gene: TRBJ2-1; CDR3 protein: CAILTAFEKGSYNEQFF; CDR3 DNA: TGTGCCATTCTCACCGCGTTCGAGAAGGGGTCCTACAATGAGCAGTTCTTC
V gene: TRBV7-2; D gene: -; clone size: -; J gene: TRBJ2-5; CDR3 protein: CASSLIPGGWDNEQYF; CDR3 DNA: TGTGCCAGCAGCTTAATCCCCGGAGGGTGGGACAATGAGCAGTACTTC
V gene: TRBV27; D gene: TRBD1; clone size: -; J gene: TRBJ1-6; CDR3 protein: CASRARAGGSSPLHF; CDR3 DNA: TGTGCCAGCAGGGCTCGGGCAGGGGGCTCTTCACCCCTCCACTTT
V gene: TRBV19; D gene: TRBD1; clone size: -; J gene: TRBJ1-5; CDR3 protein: CASSSLPGGEQPQHF; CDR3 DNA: TGTGCCAGTAGTTCCCTACCAGGGGGCGAACAGCCCCAGCATTTT
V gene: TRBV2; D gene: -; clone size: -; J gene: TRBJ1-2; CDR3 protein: CASSETATVNYGYTF; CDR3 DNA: TGTGCCAGCAGTGAAACCGCGACGGTGAACTATGGCTACACCTTC
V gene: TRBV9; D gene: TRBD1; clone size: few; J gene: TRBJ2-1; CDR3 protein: CASSVLTGVSNEQFF; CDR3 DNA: TGTGCCAGCAGCGTTTTAACAGGGGTCTCCAATGAGCAGTTCTTC
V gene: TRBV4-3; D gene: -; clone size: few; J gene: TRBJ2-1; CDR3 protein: CASSQDLTDNEQFF; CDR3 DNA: TGCGCCAGCAGCCAAGATCTTACGGACAATGAGCAGTTCTTC
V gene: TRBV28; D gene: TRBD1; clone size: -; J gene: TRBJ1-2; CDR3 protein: CASSTGQHYGYTF; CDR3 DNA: TGTGCCAGCAGCACGGGACAGCACTATGGCTACACCTTC
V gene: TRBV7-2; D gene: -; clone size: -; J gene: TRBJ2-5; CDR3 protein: CASSSPPVETQYF; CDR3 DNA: TGTGCCAGCAGCTCCCCCCCAGTCGAGACCCAGTACTTC
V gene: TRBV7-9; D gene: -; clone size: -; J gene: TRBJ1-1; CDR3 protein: CASSQSFGRQNTEAFF; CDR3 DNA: TGTGCCAGCAGCCAATCATTCGGGAGGCAGAACACTGAAGCTTTCTTT
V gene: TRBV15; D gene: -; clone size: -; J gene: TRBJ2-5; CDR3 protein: CATSRGPRKETQYF; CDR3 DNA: TGTGCCACCAGCAGAGGTCCCAGAAAAGAGACCCAGTACTTC
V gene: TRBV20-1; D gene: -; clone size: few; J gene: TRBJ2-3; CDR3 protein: CSPGLPRDTQYF; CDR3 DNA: TGCAGTCCGGGACTGCCTCGGGATACGCAGTATTTT
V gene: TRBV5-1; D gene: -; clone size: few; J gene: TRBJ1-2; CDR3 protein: CASSFRQSNSRANYGYTF; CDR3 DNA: TGCGCCAGCAGCTTCAGGCAGTCTAACTCGCGGGCGAACTATGGCTACACCTTC
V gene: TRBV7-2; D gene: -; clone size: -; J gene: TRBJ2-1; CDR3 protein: CASTTHSSSYNEQFF; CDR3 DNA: TGTGCCAGCACCACTCATTCCAGCTCCTACAATGAGCAGTTCTTC